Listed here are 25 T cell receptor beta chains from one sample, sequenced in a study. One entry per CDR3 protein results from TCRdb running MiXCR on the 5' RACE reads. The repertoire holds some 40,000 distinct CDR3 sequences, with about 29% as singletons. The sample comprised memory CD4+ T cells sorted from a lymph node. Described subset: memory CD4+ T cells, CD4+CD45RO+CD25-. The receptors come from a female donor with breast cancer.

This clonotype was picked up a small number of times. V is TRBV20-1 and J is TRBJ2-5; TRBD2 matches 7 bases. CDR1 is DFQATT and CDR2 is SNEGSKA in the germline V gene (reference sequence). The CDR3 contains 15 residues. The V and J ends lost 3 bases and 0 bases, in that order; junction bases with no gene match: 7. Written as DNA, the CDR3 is TGCAGTGCTAGTGGGGGGGGTCGAAACCAAGAGACCCAGTACTTC. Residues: CSASGGGRNQETQYF.

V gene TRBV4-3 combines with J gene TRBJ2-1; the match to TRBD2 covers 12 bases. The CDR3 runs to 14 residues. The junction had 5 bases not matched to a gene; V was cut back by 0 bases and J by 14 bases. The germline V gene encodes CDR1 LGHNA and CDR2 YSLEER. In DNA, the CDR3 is TGCGCCAGCAGCCAAGACCAGACTAGCGGGAGTAAGTTCTTC. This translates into CASSQDQTSGSKFF.

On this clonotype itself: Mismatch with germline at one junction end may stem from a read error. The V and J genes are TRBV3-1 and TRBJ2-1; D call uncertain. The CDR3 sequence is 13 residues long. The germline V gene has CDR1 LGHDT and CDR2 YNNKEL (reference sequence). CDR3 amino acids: CASSQGWYNGQFF. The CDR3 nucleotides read TGTGCCAGCAGCCAGGGGTGGTACAATGGGCAGTTCTTC.

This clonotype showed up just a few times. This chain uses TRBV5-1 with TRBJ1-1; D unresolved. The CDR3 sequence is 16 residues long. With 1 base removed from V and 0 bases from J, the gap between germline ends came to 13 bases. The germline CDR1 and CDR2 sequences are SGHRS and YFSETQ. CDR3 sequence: CASSLRSGFMNTEAFF. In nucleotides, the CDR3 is TGCGCCAGCAGCTTGAGGTCAGGCTTCATGAACACTGAAGCTTTCTTT.

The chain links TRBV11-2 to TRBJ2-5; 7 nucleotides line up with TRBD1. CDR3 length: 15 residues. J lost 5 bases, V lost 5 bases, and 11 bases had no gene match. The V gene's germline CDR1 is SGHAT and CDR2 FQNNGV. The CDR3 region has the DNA TGTGCCAGCAGCCCTTCCCCGGGCAGGGGGGAGACCCAGTACTTC. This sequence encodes CASSPSPGRGETQYF.

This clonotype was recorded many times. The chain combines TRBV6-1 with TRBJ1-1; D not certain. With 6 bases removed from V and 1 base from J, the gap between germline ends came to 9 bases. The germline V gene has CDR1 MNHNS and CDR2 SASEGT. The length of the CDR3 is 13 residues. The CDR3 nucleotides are TGTGCCAGCAGGGTAACACGGAACACTGAAGCTTTCTTT. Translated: CASRVTRNTEAFF.

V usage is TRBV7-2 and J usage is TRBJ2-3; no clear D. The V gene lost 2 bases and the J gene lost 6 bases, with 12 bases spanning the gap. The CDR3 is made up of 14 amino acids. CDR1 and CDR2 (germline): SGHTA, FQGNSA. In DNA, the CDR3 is TGTGCCAGCAGCTTACTGGACCTCAGGGATACGCAGTATTTT. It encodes CASSLLDLRDTQYF.

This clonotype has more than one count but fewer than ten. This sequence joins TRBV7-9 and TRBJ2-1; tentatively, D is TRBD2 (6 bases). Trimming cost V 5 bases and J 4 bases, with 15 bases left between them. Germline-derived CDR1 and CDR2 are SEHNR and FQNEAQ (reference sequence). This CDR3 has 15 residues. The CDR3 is CASSPGTSLYNEQFF. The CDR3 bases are TGTGCCAGCAGCCCTGGAACTAGCTTGTACAATGAGCAGTTCTTC.

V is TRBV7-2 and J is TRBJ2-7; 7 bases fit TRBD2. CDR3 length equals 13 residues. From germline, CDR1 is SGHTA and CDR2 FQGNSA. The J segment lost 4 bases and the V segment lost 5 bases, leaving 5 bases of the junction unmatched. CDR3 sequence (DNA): TGTGCCAGCAGCGTGACTAGCCGGTACGAGCAGTACTTC. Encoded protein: CASSVTSRYEQYF.

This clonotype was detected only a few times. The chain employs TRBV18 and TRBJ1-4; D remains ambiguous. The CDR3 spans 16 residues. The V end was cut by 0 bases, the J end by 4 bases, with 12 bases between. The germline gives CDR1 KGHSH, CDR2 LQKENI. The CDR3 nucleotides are TGTGCCAGCTCACCACCAGAGGGCGGGGATAATGAAAAACTGTTTTTT. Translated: CASSPPEGGDNEKLFF.

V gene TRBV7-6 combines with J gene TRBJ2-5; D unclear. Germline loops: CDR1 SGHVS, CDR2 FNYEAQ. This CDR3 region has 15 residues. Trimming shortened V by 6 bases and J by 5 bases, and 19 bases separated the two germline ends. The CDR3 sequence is CASRARPSGWETQYF. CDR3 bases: TGTGCCAGCAGAGCCCGCCCTAGTGGGTGGGAGACCCAGTACTTC. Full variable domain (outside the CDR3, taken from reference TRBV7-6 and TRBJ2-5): GAGVSQSPRYKVTKRGQDVALRCDPISGHVSLYWYRQALGQGPEFLTYFNYEAQQDKSGLPNDRFSAERPEGSISTLTIQRTEQRDSAMYRCASRARPSGWETQYFGPGTRLLVL.

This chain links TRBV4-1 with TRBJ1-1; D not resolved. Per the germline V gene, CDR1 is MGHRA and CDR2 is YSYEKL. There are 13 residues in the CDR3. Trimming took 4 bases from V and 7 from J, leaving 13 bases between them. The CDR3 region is CASSPLGRFEAFF. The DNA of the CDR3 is TGCGCCAGCAGCCCCCTAGGTCGTTTTGAAGCTTTCTTT.

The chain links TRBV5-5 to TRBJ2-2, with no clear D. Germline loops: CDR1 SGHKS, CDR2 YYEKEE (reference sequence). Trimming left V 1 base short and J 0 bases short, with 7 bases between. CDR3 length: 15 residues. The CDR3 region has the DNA TGTGCCAGCAGCTTGTGGGTAGCGAACACCGGGGAGCTGTTTTTT. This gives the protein CASSLWVANTGELFF.

The CDR3 protein is CASSGLALDEQYF. As DNA, the CDR3 is TGTGCCAGCTCGGGTCTAGCTCTCGACGAGCAGTACTTC. The J gene is TRBJ2-7, the V gene TRBV3-1, with D possibly matching TRBD2 (5 bases). The V gene's germline CDR1 is LGHDT and CDR2 YNNKEL (reference sequence). The CDR3 loop spans 13 amino acids. Deletions cut 8 bases from V and 5 bases from J, with 16 bases between.

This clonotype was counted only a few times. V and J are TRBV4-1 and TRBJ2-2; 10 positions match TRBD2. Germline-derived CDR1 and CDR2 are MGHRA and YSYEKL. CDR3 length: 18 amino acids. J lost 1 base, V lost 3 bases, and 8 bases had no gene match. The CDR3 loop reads CASSHVGLADVNTGELFF. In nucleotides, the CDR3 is TGCGCCAGCAGCCATGTAGGACTAGCGGACGTGAACACCGGGGAGCTGTTTTTT.

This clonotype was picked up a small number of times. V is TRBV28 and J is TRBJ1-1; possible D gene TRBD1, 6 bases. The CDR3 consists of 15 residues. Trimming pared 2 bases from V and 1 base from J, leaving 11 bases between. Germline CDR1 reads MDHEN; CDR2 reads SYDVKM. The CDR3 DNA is TGTGCCAGCAGTTTAGTCGACAGGTCGAACACTGAAGCTTTCTTT. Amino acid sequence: CASSLVDRSNTEAFF.

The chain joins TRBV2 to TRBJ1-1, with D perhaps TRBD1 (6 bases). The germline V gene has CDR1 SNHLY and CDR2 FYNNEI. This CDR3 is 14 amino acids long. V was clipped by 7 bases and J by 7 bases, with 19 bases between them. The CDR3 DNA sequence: TGTGCCAGCACCCCCGGGACAACGGCGGGTGAAGCTTTCTTT. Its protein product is CASTPGTTAGEAFF.

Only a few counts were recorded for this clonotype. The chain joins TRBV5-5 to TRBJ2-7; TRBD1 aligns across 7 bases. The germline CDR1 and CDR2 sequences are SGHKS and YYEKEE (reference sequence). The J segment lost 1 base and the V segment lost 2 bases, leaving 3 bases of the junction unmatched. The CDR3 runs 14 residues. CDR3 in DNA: TGTGCCAGCAGCTTTCAGGGGGAGTCCTACGAGCAGTACTTC. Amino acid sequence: CASSFQGESYEQYF.

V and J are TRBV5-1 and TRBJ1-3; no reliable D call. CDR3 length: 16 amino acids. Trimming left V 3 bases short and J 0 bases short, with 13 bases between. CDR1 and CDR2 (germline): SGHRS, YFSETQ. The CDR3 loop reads CASSSDGPLSGNTIYF. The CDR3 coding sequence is TGCGCCAGCAGCTCGGATGGGCCTCTCTCTGGAAACACCATATATTTT.

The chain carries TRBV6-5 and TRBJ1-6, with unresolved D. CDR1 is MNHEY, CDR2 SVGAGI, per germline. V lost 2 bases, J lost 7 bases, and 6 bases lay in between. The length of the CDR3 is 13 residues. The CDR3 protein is CASSYAKNSPLHF. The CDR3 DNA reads TGTGCCAGCAGTTACGCCAAAAATTCACCCCTCCACTTT.

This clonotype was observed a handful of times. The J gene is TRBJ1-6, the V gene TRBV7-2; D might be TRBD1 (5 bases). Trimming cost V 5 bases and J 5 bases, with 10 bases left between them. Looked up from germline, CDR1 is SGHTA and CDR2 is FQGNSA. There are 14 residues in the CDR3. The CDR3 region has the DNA TGTGCCAGCAGCCCGGGACGGAATAATTCACCCCTCCACTTT. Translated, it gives CASSPGRNNSPLHF.

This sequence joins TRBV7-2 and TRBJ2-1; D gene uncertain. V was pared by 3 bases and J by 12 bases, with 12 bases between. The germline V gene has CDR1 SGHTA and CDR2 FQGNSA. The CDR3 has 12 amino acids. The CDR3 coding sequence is TGTGCCAGCAGCTTCTCATACAGAACGCAGTTCTTC. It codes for CASSFSYRTQFF.

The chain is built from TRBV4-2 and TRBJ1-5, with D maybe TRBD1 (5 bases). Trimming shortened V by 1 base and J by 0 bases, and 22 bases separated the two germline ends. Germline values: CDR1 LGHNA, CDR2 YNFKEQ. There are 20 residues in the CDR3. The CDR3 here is CASSQALGIREEYSNQPQHF. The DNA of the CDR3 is TGTGCCAGCAGCCAAGCCCTCGGTATCAGGGAAGAATATAGCAATCAGCCCCAGCATTTT.

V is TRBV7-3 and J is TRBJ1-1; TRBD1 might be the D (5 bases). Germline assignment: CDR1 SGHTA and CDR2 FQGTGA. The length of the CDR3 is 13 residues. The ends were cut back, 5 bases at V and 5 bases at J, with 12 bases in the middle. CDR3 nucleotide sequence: TGTGCCAGCAGCATAGATAAGGGGACTGAAGCTTTCTTT. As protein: CASSIDKGTEAFF. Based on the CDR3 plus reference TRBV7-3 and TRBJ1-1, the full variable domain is GAGVSQTPSNKVTEKGKYVELRCDPISGHTALYWYRQSLGQGPEFLIYFQGTGAADDSGLPNDRFFAVRPEGSVSTLKIQRTERGDSAVYLCASSIDKGTEAFFGQGTRLTVV.

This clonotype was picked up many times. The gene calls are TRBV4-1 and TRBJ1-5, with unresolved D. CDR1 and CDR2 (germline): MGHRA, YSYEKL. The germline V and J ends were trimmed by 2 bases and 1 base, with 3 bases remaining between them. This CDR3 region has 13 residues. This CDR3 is CASSQTSNQPQHF. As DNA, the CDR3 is TGCGCCAGCAGCCAAACGAGCAATCAGCCCCAGCATTTT.